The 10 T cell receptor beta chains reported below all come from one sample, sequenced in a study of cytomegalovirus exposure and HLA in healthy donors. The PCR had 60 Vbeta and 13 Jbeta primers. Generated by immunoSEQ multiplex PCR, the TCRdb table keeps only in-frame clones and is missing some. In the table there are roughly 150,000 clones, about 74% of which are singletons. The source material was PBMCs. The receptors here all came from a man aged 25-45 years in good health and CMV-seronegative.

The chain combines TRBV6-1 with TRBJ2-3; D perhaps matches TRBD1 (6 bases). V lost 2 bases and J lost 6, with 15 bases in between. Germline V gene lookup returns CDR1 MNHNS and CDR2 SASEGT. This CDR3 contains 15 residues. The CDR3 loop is CASSELGRGWDTQYF. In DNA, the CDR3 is TGTGCCAGCAGTGAATTGGGCAGGGGCTGGGATACGCAGTATTTT.

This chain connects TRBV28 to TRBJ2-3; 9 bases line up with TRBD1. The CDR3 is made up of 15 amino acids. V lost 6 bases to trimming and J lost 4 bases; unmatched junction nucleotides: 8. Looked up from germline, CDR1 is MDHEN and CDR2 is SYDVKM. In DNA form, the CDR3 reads TGTGCCAGCAGCTCGGGACAGGGTGTCGCAGATACGCAGTATTTT. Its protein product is CASSSGQGVADTQYF.

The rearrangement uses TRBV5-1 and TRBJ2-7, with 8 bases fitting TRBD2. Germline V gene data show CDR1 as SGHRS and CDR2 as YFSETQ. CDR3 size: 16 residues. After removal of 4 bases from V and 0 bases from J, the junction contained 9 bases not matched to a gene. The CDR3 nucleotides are TGCGCCAGCAGCCTGGGACTAGGGAGTGGCTCCTACGAGCAGTACTTC. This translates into CASSLGLGSGSYEQYF. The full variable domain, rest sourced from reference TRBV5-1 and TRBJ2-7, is KAGVTQTPRYLIKTRGQQVTLSCSPISGHRSVSWYQQTPGQGLQFLFEYFSETQRNKGNFPGRFSGRQFSNSRSEMNVSTLELGDSALYLCASSLGLGSGSYEQYFGPGTRLTVT.

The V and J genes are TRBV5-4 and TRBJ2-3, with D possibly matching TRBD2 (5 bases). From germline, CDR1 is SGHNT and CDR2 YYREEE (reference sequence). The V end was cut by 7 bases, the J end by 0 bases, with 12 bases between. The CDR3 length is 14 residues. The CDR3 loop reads CASSPRGSTDTQYF. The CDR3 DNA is TGTGCCAGCTCCCCCCGGGGAAGCACAGATACGCAGTATTTT.

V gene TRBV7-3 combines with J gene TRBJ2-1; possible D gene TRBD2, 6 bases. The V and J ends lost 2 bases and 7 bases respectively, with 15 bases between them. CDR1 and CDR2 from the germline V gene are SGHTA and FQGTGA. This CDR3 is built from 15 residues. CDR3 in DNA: TGTGCCAGCAGCTTATCTAGCGCTCCGGGGAATGAGCAGTTCTTC. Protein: CASSLSSAPGNEQFF.

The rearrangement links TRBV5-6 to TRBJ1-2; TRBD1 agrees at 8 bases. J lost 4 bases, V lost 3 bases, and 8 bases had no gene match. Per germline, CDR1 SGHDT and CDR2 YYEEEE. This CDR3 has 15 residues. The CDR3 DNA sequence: TGTGCCAGCAGCTCCAGGACAGGGTCTTTCTATGGCTACACCTTC. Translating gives CASSSRTGSFYGYTF.

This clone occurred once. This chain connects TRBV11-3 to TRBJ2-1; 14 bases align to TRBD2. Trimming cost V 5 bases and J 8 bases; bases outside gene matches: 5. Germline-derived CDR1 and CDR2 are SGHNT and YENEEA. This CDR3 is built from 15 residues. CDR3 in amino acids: CASSPGTSGSYEQFF. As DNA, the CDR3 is TGTGCCAGCAGCCCGGGGACTAGCGGGAGTTATGAGCAGTTCTTC.

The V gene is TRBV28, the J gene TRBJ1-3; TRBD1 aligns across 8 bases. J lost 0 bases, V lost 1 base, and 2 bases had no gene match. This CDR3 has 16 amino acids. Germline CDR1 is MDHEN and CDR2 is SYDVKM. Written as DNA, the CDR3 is TGTGCCAGCAGTTTATCCAGGGGGCTCTCTGGAAACACCATATATTTT. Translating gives CASSLSRGLSGNTIYF.

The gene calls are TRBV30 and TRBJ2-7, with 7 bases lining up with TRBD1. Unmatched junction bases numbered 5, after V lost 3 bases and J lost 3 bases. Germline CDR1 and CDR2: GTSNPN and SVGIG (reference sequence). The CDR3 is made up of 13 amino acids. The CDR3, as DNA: TGTGCCTGGAGATGGGGACAGATCTACGAGCAGTACTTC. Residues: CAWRWGQIYEQYF.

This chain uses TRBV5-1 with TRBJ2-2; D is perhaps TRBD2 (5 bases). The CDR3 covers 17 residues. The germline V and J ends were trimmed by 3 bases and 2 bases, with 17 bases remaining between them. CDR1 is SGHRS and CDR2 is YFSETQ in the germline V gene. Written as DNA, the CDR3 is TGCGCCAGCAGCTCTCAGAGGGAGAGTACTAACACCGGGGAGCTGTTTTTT. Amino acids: CASSSQRESTNTGELFF.